This T cell receptor beta chain was captured in a study of T cell repertoires in aging, cancer and after chemotherapy. Study in general: Donors were grouped into six age bands spanning 30 or younger through 70 or older.

Notes on the study in general: Untreated cancer patients had significantly lower blood TCR diversity than age-matched healthy donors. In each cancer cohort, median generation probability increased across chemotherapy, suggesting thymic output rebounded. Healthy donors lost TCR diversity with age mainly through richness, cancer patients through richness and evenness.

A mixed TRB-A/B primer pool amplified rearranged TRB by multiplex touch-down PCR. A single record per CDR3 protein comes from TCRdb applying MiXCR to the multiplex PCR reads. The sample lists about 17,000 distinct CDR3 sequences, 40% to 55% seen once, with about 10% in the top ten. TCR beta rearrangements were amplified from peripheral blood genomic DNA. The table lists this clonotype with a count of one. What it recognizes is unknown. Trimming pared 3 bases from V and 5 bases from J, leaving 13 bases between. The CDR3 consists of 15 residues. This chain uses TRBV12-3 or TRBV12-4 with TRBJ2-2; tentatively, D is TRBD2 (7 bases). The clonotype comes from a human donor in good health. Sequencing was carried out using blood. The CDR3 DNA reads TGTGCCAGCAGTTTGGGGGGGCGTCTGACCGGGGAGCTGTTTTTT. Amino acids: CASSLGGRLTGELFF.